The 14 T cell receptor beta chains below come from one sample, sequenced in a study of radiotherapy plus CTLA-4 blockade in lung cancer. Sequenced by immunoSEQ multiplex PCR; TCRdb stores in-frame clones only, minus some. The sample lists 45,000 to 60,000 clones; roughly 77% were seen once. The sample here was peripheral blood, taken from a patient treated with radiotherapy plus ipilimumab. Receptors were obtained from a human donor with non-small cell lung cancer whose response to radiotherapy plus ipilimumab could not be evaluated.

The sample holds a few counts of this clone. The chain recombines TRBV6-5 with TRBJ1-4; TRBD1 matches 11 bases. CDR3 length: 15 amino acids. J lost 6 bases, V lost 8 bases, and 8 bases had no gene match. Germline V gives CDR1 MNHEY, CDR2 SVGAGI. The CDR3: CASSPLGQGDEKLFF. CDR3 DNA sequence: TGTGCCAGCTCCCCCCTGGGACAGGGGGATGAAAAACTGTTTTTT.

The chain employs TRBV29-1 and TRBJ2-2, with 13 positions matching TRBD2. Germline V lookup: CDR1 SQVTM, CDR2 ANQGSEA. CDR3 length: 15 amino acids. The ends lost 5 bases at V and 6 bases at J; junction bases unmatched: 6. CDR3 loop: CSVSTSGRGAGELFF. The CDR3, as DNA: TGCAGCGTTTCTACTAGCGGGAGGGGAGCCGGGGAGCTGTTTTTT.

In this sample, this clone turned up a few times. The chain uses TRBV7-2 and TRBJ2-7, with a possible D match to TRBD2 (6 bases). CDR3 size: 14 residues. CDR1 is SGHTA, CDR2 FQGNSA, per germline. V was shortened by 3 bases and J by 0 bases, with 9 bases between the two germline ends. DNA of the CDR3: TGTGCCAGCAGCTTTAGCGGATCCTCCTACGAGCAGTACTTC. It translates to CASSFSGSSYEQYF.

This chain links TRBV7-9 with TRBJ1-2; TRBD1 is a possible D gene (5 bases). The germline V gene has CDR1 SEHNR and CDR2 FQNEAQ (reference sequence). The CDR3 sequence is 12 residues long. V was shortened by 5 bases and J by 8 bases, with 12 bases between the two germline ends. The DNA of the CDR3 is TGTGCCAGCAGCCGGCAGGGAGGAGGCTACACCTTC. This gives the protein CASSRQGGGYTF.

This clone was seen a handful of times. The CDR3 DNA follows: TGCGCCAGCAGCCAAGTTAGACAGGGGGGTGGTGAAAAACTGTTTTTT. Its translation: CASSQVRQGGGEKLFF. The V and J genes are TRBV4-1 and TRBJ1-4; TRBD1 matches 9 bases. Looked up from germline, CDR1 is MGHRA and CDR2 is YSYEKL. This CDR3 contains 16 residues. J was trimmed by 7 bases and V by 1 base; bases with no gene match: 7.

In nucleotides, the CDR3 is TGCGCCAGCAGCGCTTCAACAGGTCCCCTCGCTGAAGCTTTCTTT. The encoded protein is CASSASTGPLAEAFF. This rearrangement joins TRBV5-1 to TRBJ1-1; possible D gene TRBD1, 5 bases. Per germline, CDR1 SGHRS and CDR2 YFSETQ. V gave up 4 bases and J gave up 6 bases, with 19 bases separating them. The CDR3 runs to 15 residues.

The V and J genes are TRBV4-1 and TRBJ2-4; 7 nucleotides agree with TRBD2. The CDR3 length is 17 residues. The ends lost 0 bases at V and 2 bases at J; junction bases unmatched: 7. Per the germline V gene, CDR1 is MGHRA and CDR2 is YSYEKL. Here the CDR3 DNA reads TGCGCCAGCAGCCAAGAGGAAGGGCGGGGGACCAAAAACATTCAGTACTTC. It codes for CASSQEEGRGTKNIQYF.

V is TRBV10-2 and J is TRBJ2-1; TRBD2 aligns across 7 bases. Germline-derived CDR1 and CDR2 are WSHSY and SAAADI. CDR3 length: 15 residues. The ends lost 2 bases at V and 0 bases at J; junction bases unmatched: 1. CDR3 amino acids: CASSEREGSYNEQFF. The CDR3 coding sequence is TGCGCCAGCAGTGAGAGGGAGGGCTCCTACAATGAGCAGTTCTTC.

The chain has TRBV2 and TRBJ2-5; weak D call: TRBD1 (5 bases). Gene TRBJ2-7 matches the end of the DNA better, so the J call may be wrong. The V gene's germline CDR1 is SNHLY and CDR2 FYNNEI. The CDR3 spans 17 residues. CDR3: CASSEVGPLTASYEQYF. The CDR3 coding sequence is TGTGCCAGCAGTGAAGTCGGACCCCTGACAGCTTCCTACGAGCAGTACTTC.

This clone was seen more than once but under ten times. The J gene is TRBJ1-1, the V gene TRBV5-6; D gene ambiguous. V lost 3 bases to trimming and J lost 2 bases, with 5 bases between them. There are 12 residues in the CDR3. Per the germline V gene, CDR1 is SGHDT and CDR2 is YYEEEE. CDR3 nucleotide sequence: TGTGCCAGCAGCTCAGGTAACACTGAAGCTTTCTTT. It codes for CASSSGNTEAFF.

This clone occurred once. The J gene is TRBJ1-1, the V gene TRBV7-3; maybe TRBD1 (6 bases). The length of the CDR3 is 18 residues. V lost 3 bases and J 1 base, leaving 21 bases between the germline ends. Germline CDR1 and CDR2: SGHTA and FQGTGA. CDR3 amino acids: CASSFGGSPGQANTEAFF. CDR3 coding DNA: TGTGCCAGCAGCTTTGGGGGATCCCCGGGACAAGCGAACACTGAAGCTTTCTTT. Full variable domain (remainder filled in from reference TRBV7-3 and TRBJ1-1): GAGVSQTPSNKVTEKGKYVELRCDPISGHTALYWYRQSLGQGPEFLIYFQGTGAADDSGLPNDRFFAVRPEGSVSTLKIQRTERGDSAVYLCASSFGGSPGQANTEAFFGQGTRLTVV.

CDR3 nucleotide sequence: TGCGCCAGCAGGGCGGGACTAGCGGGGGCCCAAGAGACCCAGTACTTC. This translates into CASRAGLAGAQETQYF. The V gene is TRBV10-2, the J gene TRBJ2-5; 14 bases align to TRBD2. The germline V gene has CDR1 WSHSY and CDR2 SAAADI. The V and J ends lost 6 bases and 1 base, in that order; junction bases with no gene match: 4. This CDR3 has 16 residues.

The chain is built from TRBV2 and TRBJ2-7, with TRBD2 matching over 7 bases. The V and J ends lost 6 bases and 3 bases, in that order; junction bases with no gene match: 11. Germline V CDR1 and CDR2: SNHLY, FYNNEI. The CDR3 loop spans 15 amino acids. CDR3 protein: CASRSGRERYYEQYF. The DNA of the CDR3 is TGTGCCAGCAGGTCGGGGCGGGAGCGATACTACGAGCAGTACTTC.

The gene calls are TRBV6-5 and TRBJ2-3; TRBD2 agrees at 7 bases. The V gene's germline CDR1 is MNHEY and CDR2 SVGAGI. V lost 8 bases, J lost 0 bases, and 5 bases stayed unmatched. The CDR3 contains 14 residues. CDR3 protein: CASRVSGSTDTQYF. CDR3 bases: TGTGCCAGCCGGGTTAGCGGGAGCACAGATACGCAGTATTTT.